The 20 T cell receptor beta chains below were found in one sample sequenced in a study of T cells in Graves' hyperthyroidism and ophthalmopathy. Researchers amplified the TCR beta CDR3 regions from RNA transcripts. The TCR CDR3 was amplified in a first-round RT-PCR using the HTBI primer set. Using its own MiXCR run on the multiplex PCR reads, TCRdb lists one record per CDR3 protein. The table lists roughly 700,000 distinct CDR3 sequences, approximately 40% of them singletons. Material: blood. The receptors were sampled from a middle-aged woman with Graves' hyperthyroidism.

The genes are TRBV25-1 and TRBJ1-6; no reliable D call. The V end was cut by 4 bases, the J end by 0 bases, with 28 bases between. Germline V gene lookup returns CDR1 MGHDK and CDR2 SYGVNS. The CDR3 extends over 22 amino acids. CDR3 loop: CASSGVSRSAPYSSSYNSPLHF. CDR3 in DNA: TGTGCCAGCAGTGGTGTCTCCAGATCCGCACCGTACTCAAGCTCCTATAATTCACCCCTCCACTTT.

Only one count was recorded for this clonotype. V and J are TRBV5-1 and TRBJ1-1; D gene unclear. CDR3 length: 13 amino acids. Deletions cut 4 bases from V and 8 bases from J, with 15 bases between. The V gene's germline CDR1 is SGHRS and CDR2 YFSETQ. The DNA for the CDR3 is TGCGCCAGCAGCGCCCGAACGGTCACAGAAGCTTTCTTT. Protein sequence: CASSARTVTEAFF.

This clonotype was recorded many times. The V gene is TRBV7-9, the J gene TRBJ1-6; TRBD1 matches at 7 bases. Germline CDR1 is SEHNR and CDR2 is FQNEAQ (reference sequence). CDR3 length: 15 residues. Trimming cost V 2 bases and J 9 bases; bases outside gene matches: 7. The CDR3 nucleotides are TGTGCCAGCAGCTTAAGTGCAGGGGGTGGTTCACCCCTCCACTTT. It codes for CASSLSAGGGSPLHF.

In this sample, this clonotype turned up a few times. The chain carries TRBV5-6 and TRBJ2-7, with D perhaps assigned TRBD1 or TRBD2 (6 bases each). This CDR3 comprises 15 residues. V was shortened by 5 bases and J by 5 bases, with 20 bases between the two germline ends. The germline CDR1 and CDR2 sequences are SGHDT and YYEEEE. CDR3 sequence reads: CASRIRLMGGHEQYF. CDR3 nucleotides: TGTGCCAGCAGAATACGACTCATGGGGGGCCACGAGCAGTACTTC.

The CDR3 here is CSVAAHETQYF. CDR3 nucleotide sequence: TGCAGCGTTGCTGCCCACGAGACCCAGTACTTC. The chain employs TRBV29-1 and TRBJ2-5; unclear D gene. The length of the CDR3 is 11 residues. CDR1 and CDR2 (germline): SQVTM, ANQGSEA. V shed 4 bases and J shed 5 bases, with 8 bases lying between them.

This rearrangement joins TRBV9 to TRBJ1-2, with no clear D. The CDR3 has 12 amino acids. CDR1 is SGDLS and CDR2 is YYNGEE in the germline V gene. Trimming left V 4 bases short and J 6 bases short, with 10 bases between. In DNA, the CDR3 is TGTGCCAGCAGCACCAGACGGGATGGCTACACCTTC. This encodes CASSTRRDGYTF.

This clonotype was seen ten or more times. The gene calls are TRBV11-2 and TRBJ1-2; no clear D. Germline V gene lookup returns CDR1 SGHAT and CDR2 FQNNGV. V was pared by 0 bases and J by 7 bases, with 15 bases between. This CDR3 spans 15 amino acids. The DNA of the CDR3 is TGTGCCAGCAGCTTAGACGTTACGGTGATGGGTGGCTACACCTTC. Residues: CASSLDVTVMGGYTF.

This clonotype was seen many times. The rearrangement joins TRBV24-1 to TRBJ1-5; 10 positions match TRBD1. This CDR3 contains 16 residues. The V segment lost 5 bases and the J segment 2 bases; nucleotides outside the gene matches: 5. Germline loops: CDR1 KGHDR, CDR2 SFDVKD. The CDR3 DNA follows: TGTGCCACCAGTGGCGACAGGGGGCGAGGCAATCAGCCCCAGCATTTT. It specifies CATSGDRGRGNQPQHF.

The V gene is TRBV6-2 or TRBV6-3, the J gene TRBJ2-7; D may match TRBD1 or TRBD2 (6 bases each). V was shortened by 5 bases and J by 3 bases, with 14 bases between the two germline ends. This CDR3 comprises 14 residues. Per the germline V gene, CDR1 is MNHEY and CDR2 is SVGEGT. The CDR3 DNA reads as TGTGCCAGCAGTCGTTTACAGGGACTCTACGAGCAGTACTTC. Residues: CASSRLQGLYEQYF.

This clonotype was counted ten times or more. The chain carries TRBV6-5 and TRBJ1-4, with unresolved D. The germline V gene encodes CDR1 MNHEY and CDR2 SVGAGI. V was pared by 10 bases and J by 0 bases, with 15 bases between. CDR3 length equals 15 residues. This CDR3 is CATTYSSATNEKLFF. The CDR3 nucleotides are TGTGCCACTACGTATTCGTCGGCAACTAATGAAAAACTGTTTTTT.

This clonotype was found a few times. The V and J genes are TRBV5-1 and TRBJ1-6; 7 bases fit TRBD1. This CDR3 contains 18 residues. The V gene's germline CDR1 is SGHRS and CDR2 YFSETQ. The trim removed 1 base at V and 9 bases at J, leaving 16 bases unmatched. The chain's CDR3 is CASSLMGPGGLTVSPLHF. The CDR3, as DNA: TGCGCCAGCAGCTTGATGGGCCCAGGGGGACTTACGGTTTCACCCCTCCACTTT.

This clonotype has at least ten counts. The CDR3 coding sequence is TGCAGCGTTGTGGCAGGACCGGTGAGCTATGGCTACACCTTC. Its translation: CSVVAGPVSYGYTF. The rearrangement links TRBV29-1 to TRBJ1-2; D call uncertain. Trimming took 4 bases from V and 4 from J, leaving 16 bases between them. The CDR3 extends over 14 amino acids. CDR1 SQVTM and CDR2 ANQGSEA come from the germline V gene.

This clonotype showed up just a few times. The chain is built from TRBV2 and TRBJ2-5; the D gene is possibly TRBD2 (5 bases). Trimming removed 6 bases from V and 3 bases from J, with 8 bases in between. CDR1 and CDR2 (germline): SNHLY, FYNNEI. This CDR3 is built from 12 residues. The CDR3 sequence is CASRRVEETQYF. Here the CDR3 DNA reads TGTGCCAGCAGGAGGGTGGAAGAGACCCAGTACTTC.

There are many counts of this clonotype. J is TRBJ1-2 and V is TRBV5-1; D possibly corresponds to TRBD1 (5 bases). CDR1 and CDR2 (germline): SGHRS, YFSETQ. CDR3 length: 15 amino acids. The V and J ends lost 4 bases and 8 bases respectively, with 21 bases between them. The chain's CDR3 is CASSLDSWQGGGYTF. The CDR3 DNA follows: TGCGCCAGCAGCCTAGATTCGTGGCAGGGAGGCGGCTACACCTTC.

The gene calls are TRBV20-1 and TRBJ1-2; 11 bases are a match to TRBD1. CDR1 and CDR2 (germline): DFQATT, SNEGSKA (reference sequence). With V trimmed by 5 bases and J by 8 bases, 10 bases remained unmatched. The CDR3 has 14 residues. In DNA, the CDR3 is TGCAGTGCTCTCCCCCGGACAGGGGGCAACGGCTACACCTTC. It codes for CSALPRTGGNGYTF.

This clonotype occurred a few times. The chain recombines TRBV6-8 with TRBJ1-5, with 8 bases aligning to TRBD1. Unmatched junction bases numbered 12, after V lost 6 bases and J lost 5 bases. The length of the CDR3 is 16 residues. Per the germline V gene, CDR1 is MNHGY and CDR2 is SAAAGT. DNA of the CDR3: TGTGCCAGCAGCCACCGGACAGGGCGAGGGGATCAGCCCCAGCATTTT. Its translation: CASSHRTGRGDQPQHF.

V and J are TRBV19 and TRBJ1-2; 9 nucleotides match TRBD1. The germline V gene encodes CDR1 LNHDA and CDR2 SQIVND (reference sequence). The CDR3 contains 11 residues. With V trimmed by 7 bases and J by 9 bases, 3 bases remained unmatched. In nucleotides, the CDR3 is TGTGCCAGTAAGGGACAGGGACGCTACACCTTC. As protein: CASKGQGRYTF.

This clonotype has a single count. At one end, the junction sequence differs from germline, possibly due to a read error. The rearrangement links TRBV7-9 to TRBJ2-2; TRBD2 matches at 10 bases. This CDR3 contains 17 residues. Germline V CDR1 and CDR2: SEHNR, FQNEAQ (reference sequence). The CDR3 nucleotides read TGCGCCAGCAGCCTCCCGGTCAGCGGGAGGGGGACCGGGGAGCTGTTTTTT. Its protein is CASSLPVSGRGTGELFF.

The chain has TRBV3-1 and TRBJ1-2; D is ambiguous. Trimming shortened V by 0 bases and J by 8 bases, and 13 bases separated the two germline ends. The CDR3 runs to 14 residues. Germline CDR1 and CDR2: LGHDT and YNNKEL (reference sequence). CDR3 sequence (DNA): TGTGCCAGCAGCCAAGATCATGGGGTATCCGGCTACACCTTC. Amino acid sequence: CASSQDHGVSGYTF.

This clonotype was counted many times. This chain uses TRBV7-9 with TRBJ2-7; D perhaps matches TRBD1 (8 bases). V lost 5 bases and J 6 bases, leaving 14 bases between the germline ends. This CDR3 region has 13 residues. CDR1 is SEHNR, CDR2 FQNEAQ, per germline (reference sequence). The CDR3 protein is CASSNRGGSEQYF. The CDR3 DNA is TGTGCCAGCAGCAACAGGGGGGGGAGCGAGCAGTACTTC. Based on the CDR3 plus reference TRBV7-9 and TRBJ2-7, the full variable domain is DTGVSQNPRHKITKRGQNVTFRCDPISEHNRLYWYRQTLGQGPEFLTYFQNEAQLEKSRLLSDRFSAERPKGSFSTLEIQRTEQGDSAMYLCASSNRGGSEQYFGPGTRLTVT.